The clone carrying this TCR beta chain was found once. The data belong to a study of blood T cell repertoires in COVID-19. Recovery meant two consecutive negative NP/OP PCR tests, professional clearance, or resolved symptoms. Method: immunoSEQ multiplex PCR; TCRdb's copy keeps in-frame clones and lacks some. The repertoire consists of approximately 490,000 clones, with 75% to 90% occurring once and the leading ten covering 8% to 9.5%. Germline V CDR1 and CDR2: MNHNS, SASEGT. V was clipped by 3 bases and J by 4 bases, with 10 bases between them. The CDR3 is 14 residues long. This clonotype was obtained from a woman aged 55 to 70 who had recovered from COVID-19. The rearrangement uses TRBV6-1 and TRBJ1-5; perhaps TRBD1 as D (5 bases). The material sequenced was PBMCs or T cells enriched from blood (not recorded which). CDR3 protein: CASSEGLHNQPQHF. CDR3 bases: TGTGCCAGCAGTGAGGGGCTGCATAATCAGCCCCAGCATTTT.